The T cell receptor (beta chain) under discussion was sequenced for a study of blood T cell repertoires in COVID-19 (dated by TCRdb to 2018 to 2021). Context from the whole study: Samples from collaborators originated in the United States, Italy and Spain and spanned both the acute and convalescent phases of COVID-19. Where HLA class I and class II types were available, the types were taken from metadata supplied by the sample provider, not from assay-based typing. Deeply sampled blood TCRbeta repertoires from subjects exposed to, actively infected with, or recovered from COVID-19 were included in the dataset. Samples came from the ongoing ImmuneRACE study (first 160 participants) plus 1,254 subjects from 6 global collaborators. A de-identified subject ID, COVID-19 status, age in years and sex were almost always included in the sample metadata. The repertoires were released in a freely available public database meant as a resource for research on the immune response to SARS-CoV-2. The material from the prospective study consisted of cDNA or gDNA derived from T cells, B-cell-depleted T cells, or PBMCs. The full study reports these points: The quantity of clinical and demographic metadata differed by source and by participant and was supplied without curation.

Note on this clone: Its antigen remains unidentified. No much larger clonotype is one base removed from it; base qualities were not supplied.

Cut back by 4 bases and 0 bases, the V and J ends lie 16 bases apart. The germline V gene sets CDR1 to SNHLY and CDR2 to FYNNEI. The CDR3, cysteine through phenylalanine, is 16 amino acids long. Just the 48-base CDR3 DNA is kept, in frame starting at base 1. The collaborating institutions used their own protocols to collect whole blood in K2EDTA tubes. Collaborator samples were shipped for TCRbeta analysis as frozen whole blood, isolated PBMCs, or DNA extracted from either sample type. TCRbeta CDR3 regions were amplified from genomic DNA using the immunoSEQ Assay, a bias-controlled multiplex PCR. In the paper's pipeline: The number of nucleated cells in each sample was estimated by amplification of reference gene primers within the assay. To quantify the absolute abundance of each unique TCRbeta CDR3 rearrangement, sequence reads were collapsed and filtered. For each sample, productive Simpson clonality was calculated by taking the square root of Simpson's diversity index across productive rearrangements. TCRdb carries this immuneACCESS record with in-frame sequences only. Its versions omit some clonotypes, under half of them owing to an unresolved V gene in the studies checked, with the rest unexplained. That table furnishes V, J and clone size, whereas the DNA furnished D and trimming. Across this sample there are around 140,000 clones, with approximately 85% seen only once. The ten largest clones take up about 2% of the sample.

The TCR originated in a man between 65 and 79 years old with acute or convalescent COVID-19. This receptor chain uses TRBV2 and TRBJ2-7; D gene: possibly TRBD1, on 7 matching bases. The material sequenced was peripheral blood. The CDR3 protein sequence reads: CASSVGGGTFSYEQYF. In nucleotide form, the sequence is TGTGCCAGCAGTGTTGGAGGGGGCACCTTCTCCTACGAGCAGTACTTC.